This passage covers 27 T cell receptor beta chains from one sample sequenced in a study of OX40 agonist ivuxolimab in advanced cancers. Here immunoSEQ multiplex PCR was the method, and the copy in TCRdb shows in-frame clones only, minus some. This sample has 53,000 or so clones; approximately 84% occur once, and the top ten carry about 13%. The starting material was CD4+ or CD8+ T cells sorted from blood, obtained in a trial of the OX40 agonist ivuxolimab. Receptors were obtained from an adult with an advanced solid tumor such as melanoma, head and neck, liver or kidney cancer.

This clone has a single count. The chain uses TRBV5-1 and TRBJ2-7, with a weak D call TRBD1 (7 bases). Germline CDR1 SGHRS, CDR2 YFSETQ. CDR3 length: 14 amino acids. The germline V and J ends were trimmed by 3 bases and 4 bases, with 14 bases remaining between them. This CDR3 is CASSSRQGGYEQYF. The CDR3 nucleotides are TGCGCCAGCAGCTCCCGTCAGGGGGGATACGAGCAGTACTTC. Supplemented by reference TRBV5-1 and TRBJ2-7, the full variable domain reads KAGVTQTPRYLIKTRGQQVTLSCSPISGHRSVSWYQQTPGQGLQFLFEYFSETQRNKGNFPGRFSGRQFSNSRSEMNVSTLELGDSALYLCASSSRQGGYEQYFGPGTRLTVT.

This clone was seen a few times. In nucleotides, the CDR3 is TGTGCCAGCAGTTTAGGGACAGACTCTGGAAACACCATATATTTT. It specifies CASSLGTDSGNTIYF. This chain uses TRBV27 with TRBJ1-3, with 7 bases fitting TRBD1. The germline V gene has CDR1 MNHEY and CDR2 SMNVEV (reference sequence). The V segment lost 2 bases and the J segment 0 bases; nucleotides outside the gene matches: 1. The CDR3 spans 15 residues.

The chain carries TRBV7-8 and TRBJ1-1; D gene ambiguous. The CDR3 is made up of 14 amino acids. Trimming removed 5 bases from V and 10 bases from J, with 20 bases in between. Per germline, CDR1 SGHVS and CDR2 FQNEAQ. CDR3 region: CASSAGREGLAAFF. CDR3 DNA: TGTGCCAGCAGCGCCGGACGGGAGGGTTTGGCAGCTTTCTTT.

V is TRBV5-1 and J is TRBJ2-2; D remains ambiguous. From germline, CDR1 is SGHRS and CDR2 YFSETQ. The CDR3 length is 13 residues. The ends were cut back, 2 bases at V and 6 bases at J, with 8 bases in the middle. The CDR3 region has the DNA TGCGCCAGCAGCTTAGGTCGAGCCGGGGAGCTGTTTTTT. Residues: CASSLGRAGELFF. The full variable domain, rest sourced from reference TRBV5-1 and TRBJ2-2, is KAGVTQTPRYLIKTRGQQVTLSCSPISGHRSVSWYQQTPGQGLQFLFEYFSETQRNKGNFPGRFSGRQFSNSRSEMNVSTLELGDSALYLCASSLGRAGELFFGEGSRLTVL.

The chain combines TRBV7-8 with TRBJ2-1; tentative D call: TRBD2 (6 bases). The ends were cut back, 5 bases at V and 4 bases at J, with 18 bases in the middle. The CDR3 has 16 amino acids. Per germline, CDR1 SGHVS and CDR2 FQNEAQ. DNA of the CDR3: TGTGCCAGCAGCGACCGCGGACTATCGTCATACAATGAGCAGTTCTTC. Translating it yields CASSDRGLSSYNEQFF.

The chain couples TRBV29-1 to TRBJ2-1; TRBD2 is a possible D gene (6 bases). CDR1 SQVTM and CDR2 ANQGSEA come from the germline V gene. This CDR3 is built from 13 residues. Trimming took 5 bases from V and 8 from J, leaving 16 bases between them. The chain's CDR3 is CSVQSGLSDEQFF. CDR3 DNA sequence: TGCAGCGTTCAAAGCGGGCTAAGCGATGAGCAGTTCTTC.

The CDR3 is CASSTALNTEAFF. In DNA form, the CDR3 reads TGTGCCAGCAGCACCGCGTTGAACACTGAAGCTTTCTTT. The V gene is TRBV28, the J gene TRBJ1-1; no clear D gene. V was pared by 6 bases and J by 0 bases, with 8 bases between. The germline V gene has CDR1 MDHEN and CDR2 SYDVKM. The CDR3 has 13 residues.

The rearrangement joins TRBV14 to TRBJ1-4; 9 nucleotides line up with TRBD1. The CDR3 covers 15 residues. The J segment lost 3 bases and the V segment lost 4 bases, leaving 3 bases of the junction unmatched. Germline values: CDR1 SGHDN, CDR2 FVKESK. This CDR3 is CASSPRTGANEKLFF. The CDR3, as DNA: TGTGCCAGCAGCCCAAGGACAGGGGCTAATGAAAAACTGTTTTTT.

The chain couples TRBV4-1 to TRBJ1-2; D is perhaps TRBD1 (5 bases). V shed 3 bases and J shed 5 bases, with 22 bases lying between them. The length of the CDR3 is 17 residues. The germline CDR1 and CDR2 sequences are MGHRA and YSYEKL. CDR3: CASSQTDRDPGGYGYTF. CDR3 bases: TGCGCCAGCAGCCAGACAGACCGGGACCCTGGAGGGTATGGCTACACCTTC.

Worth noting for this clone: This same CDR3 is encoded by further DNA sequences in the sample. The chain has TRBV9 and TRBJ2-4; 9 bases line up with TRBD1. V lost 1 base to trimming and J lost 9 bases; unmatched junction nucleotides: 5. CDR1 and CDR2 from the germline V gene are SGDLS and YYNGEE. CDR3 length: 14 residues. The DNA for the CDR3 is TGTGCCAGCAGCGTAAAAGGACAGGGGACCATTCAGTACTTC. Amino acids: CASSVKGQGTIQYF.

The rearrangement links TRBV30 to TRBJ2-5; no reliable D call. Germline CDR1 reads GTSNPN; CDR2 reads SVGIG (reference sequence). This CDR3 comprises 13 residues. Trimming pared 0 bases from V and 1 base from J, leaving 6 bases between. CDR3 protein: CAWSVRVQETQYF. CDR3 in DNA: TGTGCCTGGAGTGTAAGGGTCCAAGAGACCCAGTACTTC.

The chain is built from TRBV5-6 and TRBJ2-2; no clear D gene. The CDR3 spans 14 residues. CDR1 and CDR2 (germline): SGHDT, YYEEEE. The germline V and J ends were trimmed by 2 bases and 4 bases, with 9 bases remaining between them. CDR3 sequence (DNA): TGTGCCAGCAGCTTAGTTGCGATCACCGGGGAGCTGTTTTTT. Amino acid sequence: CASSLVAITGELFF.

V and J are TRBV6-5 and TRBJ1-2; D is unclear. The germline CDR1 and CDR2 sequences are MNHEY and SVGAGI. With 8 bases removed from V and 6 bases from J, the gap between germline ends came to 19 bases. There are 14 residues in the CDR3. The CDR3 nucleotides read TGTGCCAGCCACGTACCCCCGGGATTTCATGGCTACACCTTC. It is translated as CASHVPPGFHGYTF.

Details on this clone: At the DNA level, this CDR3 is encoded by other sequences in the same sample as well. The genes are TRBV9 and TRBJ1-1, with D uncertain. The CDR3 spans 13 residues. Deletions cut 4 bases from V and 1 base from J, with 8 bases between. Germline CDR1 SGDLS, CDR2 YYNGEE. In DNA form, the CDR3 reads TGTGCCAGCAGCCCAACACCGAACACTGAAGCTTTCTTT. Its protein product is CASSPTPNTEAFF.

This chain connects TRBV30 to TRBJ1-1, with 8 bases identical to TRBD1. Germline lookup yields CDR1 GTSNPN and CDR2 SVGIG (reference sequence). This CDR3 contains 11 residues. V was pared by 8 bases and J by 6 bases, with 5 bases of the junction left unmatched. The CDR3 DNA is TGTGCCAGAAACAGGGGGGCTGAAGCTTTCTTT. Residues: CARNRGAEAFF.

This chain's CDR3 is CASSFLADYNEQFF. In DNA form, the CDR3 reads TGCGCCAGCAGCTTTCTAGCCGACTACAATGAGCAGTTCTTC. This chain joins TRBV5-1 and TRBJ2-1; TRBD2 might be the D (5 bases). The V and J ends lost 2 bases and 3 bases respectively, with 9 bases between them. CDR1 is SGHRS and CDR2 is YFSETQ in the germline V gene. The CDR3 is 14 amino acids.

The chain links TRBV7-9 to TRBJ1-6, with D hard to call. Deletions cut 8 bases from V and 0 bases from J, with 11 bases between. The CDR3 contains 15 residues. Per the germline V gene, CDR1 is SEHNR and CDR2 is FQNEAQ (reference sequence). CDR3 DNA sequence: TGTGCCAGCTCGGGAGCGAGCTCCTATAATTCACCCCTCCACTTT. Its translation: CASSGASSYNSPLHF.

The chain has TRBV4-2 and TRBJ1-1, with D hard to call. Trimming stripped 3 bases from V and 1 base from J, with 0 bases between. Germline V CDR1 and CDR2: LGHNA, YNFKEQ. This CDR3 is 11 amino acids long. CDR3 DNA sequence: TGTGCCAGCAGCCAGAACACTGAAGCTTTCTTT. Translating it yields CASSQNTEAFF.

This clone was detected once. The rearrangement joins TRBV5-1 to TRBJ2-1, with 7 bases fitting TRBD2. J gave up 0 bases and V 2 bases, and 2 bases lay outside the gene matches. CDR3 size: 15 residues. Germline CDR1 is SGHRS and CDR2 is YFSETQ. CDR3: CASSFSGDSYNEQFF. For the CDR3, the DNA is TGCGCCAGCAGCTTCAGCGGGGACTCCTACAATGAGCAGTTCTTC.

Only a few counts were recorded for this clone. V and J are TRBV18 and TRBJ1-1; TRBD1 agrees at 8 bases. CDR1 is KGHSH, CDR2 LQKENI, per germline. Unmatched junction bases numbered 16, after V lost 0 bases and J lost 10 bases. The CDR3 length is 17 residues. For the CDR3, the DNA is TGTGCCAGCTCACCACCGGCCTCAGGGGGCGGAATCCCCTCAGCTTTCTTT. Translation: CASSPPASGGGIPSAFF.

The V call is TRBV7-9, the J call TRBJ2-5; 11 bases line up with TRBD1. Germline values: CDR1 SEHNR, CDR2 FQNEAQ (reference sequence). Trimming took 5 bases from V and 5 from J; bases not matched to a gene: 1. CDR3 size: 13 residues. The CDR3 protein is CASSRTGGETQYF. CDR3 sequence (DNA): TGTGCCAGCAGCCGGACAGGGGGCGAGACCCAGTACTTC. Full variable domain (rest looked up from reference TRBV7-9 and TRBJ2-5): DTGVSQNPRHKITKRGQNVTFRCDPISEHNRLYWYRQTLGQGPEFLTYFQNEAQLEKSRLLSDRFSAERPKGSFSTLEIQRTEQGDSAMYLCASSRTGGETQYFGPGTRLLVL.

J is TRBJ2-7 and V is TRBV6-5; D unresolved. The CDR3 consists of 12 residues. CDR1 and CDR2 (germline): MNHEY, SVGAGI. Trimming removed 8 bases at V and 3 bases at J, with 11 bases between. The CDR3 sequence is CASHSLGYEQYF. For the CDR3, the DNA is TGTGCCAGCCATTCCCTGGGCTACGAGCAGTACTTC.

This clone showed up just a few times. The chain employs TRBV30 and TRBJ1-2; the D gene is possibly TRBD1 (6 bases). Germline V lookup: CDR1 GTSNPN, CDR2 SVGIG (reference sequence). The CDR3 runs to 11 residues. V lost 2 bases and J lost 8, with 9 bases in between. The chain's CDR3 is CAWSKGGGYTF. DNA of the CDR3: TGTGCCTGGAGTAAAGGGGGAGGCTACACCTTC. The full variable domain, with the rest looked up from reference TRBV30 and TRBJ1-2, is SQTIHQWPATLVQPVGSPLSLECTVEGTSNPNLYWYRQAAGRGLQLLFYSVGIGQISSEVPQNLSASRPQDRQFILSSKKLLLSDSGFYLCAWSKGGGYTFGSGTRLTVV.

V is TRBV30 and J is TRBJ2-6; D is uncertain. There are 13 residues in the CDR3. Per germline, CDR1 GTSNPN and CDR2 SVGIG (reference sequence). The ends were cut back, 4 bases at V and 4 bases at J, with 8 bases in the middle. The CDR3 region has the DNA TGTGCCTGGACAGTTAGGGGGGCCAACGTCCTGACTTTC. Protein sequence: CAWTVRGANVLTF.

This chain joins TRBV11-2 and TRBJ1-1, with 8 nucleotides matching TRBD1. V gave up 5 bases and J gave up 11 bases; unmatched junction bases: 13. The CDR3 is 14 amino acids. Germline assignment: CDR1 SGHAT and CDR2 FQNNGV. CDR3 coding DNA: TGTGCCAGCAGCGTCCTCGGGACAGGCCGCCGGGCTTTCTTT. Translation: CASSVLGTGRRAFF.

This chain connects TRBV5-6 to TRBJ2-7; tentatively, D is TRBD2 (6 bases). CDR1 and CDR2 from the germline V gene are SGHDT and YYEEEE. With 4 bases removed from V and 3 bases from J, the gap between germline ends came to 17 bases. This CDR3 spans 15 amino acids. The CDR3 loop is CASSRYGSGNYEQYF. CDR3 in DNA: TGTGCCAGCAGCCGCTACGGGAGTGGGAACTACGAGCAGTACTTC.

The chain is built from TRBV29-1 and TRBJ2-5; 7 bases align to TRBD1. Germline V lookup: CDR1 SQVTM, CDR2 ANQGSEA. V was pared by 8 bases and J by 5 bases, with 14 bases of the junction left unmatched. This CDR3 region has 14 residues. Written as DNA, the CDR3 is TGCAGCACCCGCGCCCCAACAGGGGACGAGACCCAGTACTTC. Protein product: CSTRAPTGDETQYF.